This T cell receptor (beta chain) was captured by sequencing in a study of radiotherapy plus CTLA-4 blockade in lung cancer. Study context: Patients showed objective responses in about a sixth of cases, and disease control was achieved by approximately 30%.

Study-wide points: In blood, TCR clones derived from the tumor expanded after radiotherapy plus ipilimumab. Response, reportedly, was best predicted by interferon-beta along with early blood T cell clone dynamics.

Generated by immunoSEQ multiplex PCR, the TCRdb table keeps only in-frame clones and is missing some. The sample yields roughly 32,000 clones, less than 75% seen once. Patients had chemo-refractory metastatic non-small-cell lung cancer and received focal radiation plus CTLA-4 blockade that used ipilimumab. This clone has more than one count but fewer than ten. Its antigen remains unknown. This CDR3 is built from 19 residues. Trimming took 3 bases from V and 2 from J, leaving 25 bases between them. Per germline, CDR1 LGHNA and CDR2 YSLEER. The J gene is TRBJ1-1, the V gene TRBV4-3; D is possibly TRBD1 (5 bases). This specimen was peripheral blood, taken from a patient treated with radiotherapy plus ipilimumab. This TCR was recovered from a human donor with non-small cell lung cancer who had stable disease on radiotherapy plus ipilimumab. The CDR3 reads CASSHLRAMHGGINTEAFF. In DNA form, the CDR3 reads TGCGCCAGCAGCCATCTAAGAGCCATGCATGGGGGAATTAACACTGAAGCTTTCTTT.